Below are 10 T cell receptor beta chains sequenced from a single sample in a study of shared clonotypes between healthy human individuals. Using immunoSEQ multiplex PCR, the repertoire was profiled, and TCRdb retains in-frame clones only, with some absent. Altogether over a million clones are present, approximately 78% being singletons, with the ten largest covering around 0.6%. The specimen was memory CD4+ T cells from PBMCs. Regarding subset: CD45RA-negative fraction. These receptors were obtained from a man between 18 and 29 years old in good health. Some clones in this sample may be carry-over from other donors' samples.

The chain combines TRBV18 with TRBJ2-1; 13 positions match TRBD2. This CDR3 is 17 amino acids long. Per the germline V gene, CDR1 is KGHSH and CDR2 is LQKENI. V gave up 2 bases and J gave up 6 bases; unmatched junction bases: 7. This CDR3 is CASSPRSGLAGTNEQFF. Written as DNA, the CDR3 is TGTGCCAGCTCACCAAGATCGGGACTAGCGGGAACCAATGAGCAGTTCTTC.

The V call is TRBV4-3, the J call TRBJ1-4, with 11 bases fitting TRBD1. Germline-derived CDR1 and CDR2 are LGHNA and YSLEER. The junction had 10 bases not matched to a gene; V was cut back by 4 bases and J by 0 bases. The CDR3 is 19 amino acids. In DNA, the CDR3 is TGCGCCAGCAGCCGCTCCCGGGACAGGGGGATCGCAACTAATGAAAAACTGTTTTTT. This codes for CASSRSRDRGIATNEKLFF.

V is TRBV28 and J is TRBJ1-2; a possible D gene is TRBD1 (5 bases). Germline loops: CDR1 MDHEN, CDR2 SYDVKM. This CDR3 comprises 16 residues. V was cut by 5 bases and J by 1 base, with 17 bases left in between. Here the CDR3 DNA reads TGTGCCAGCAGTAGCACAGGCCCCCGTGTTAACTATGGCTACACCTTC. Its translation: CASSSTGPRVNYGYTF.

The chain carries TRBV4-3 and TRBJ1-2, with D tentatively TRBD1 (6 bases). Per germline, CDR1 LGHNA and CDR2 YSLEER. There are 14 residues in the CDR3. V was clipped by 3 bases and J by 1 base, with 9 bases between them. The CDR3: CASSQDSFNYGYTF. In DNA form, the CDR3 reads TGCGCCAGCAGCCAGGACAGCTTTAACTATGGCTACACCTTC.

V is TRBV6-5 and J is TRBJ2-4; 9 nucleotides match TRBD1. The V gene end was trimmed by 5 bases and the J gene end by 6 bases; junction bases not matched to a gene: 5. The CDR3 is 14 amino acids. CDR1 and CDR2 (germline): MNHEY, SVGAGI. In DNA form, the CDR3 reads TGTGCCAGCAGTAAATACAGGGGGCCAAACATTCAGTACTTC. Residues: CASSKYRGPNIQYF.

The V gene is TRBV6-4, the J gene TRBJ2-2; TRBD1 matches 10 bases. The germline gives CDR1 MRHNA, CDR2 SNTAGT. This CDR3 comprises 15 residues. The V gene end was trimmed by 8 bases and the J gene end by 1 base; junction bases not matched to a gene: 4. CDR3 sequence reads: CASLRTGGNTGELFF. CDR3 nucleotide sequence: TGTGCCAGCCTGCGGACAGGGGGGAACACCGGGGAGCTGTTTTTT.

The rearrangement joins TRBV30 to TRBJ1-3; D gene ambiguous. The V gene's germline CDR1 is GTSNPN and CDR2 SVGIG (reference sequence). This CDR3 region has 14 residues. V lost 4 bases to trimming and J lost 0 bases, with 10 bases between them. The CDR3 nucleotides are TGTGCCTGGATCCCCCGGGGCTCTGGAAACACCATATATTTT. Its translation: CAWIPRGSGNTIYF.

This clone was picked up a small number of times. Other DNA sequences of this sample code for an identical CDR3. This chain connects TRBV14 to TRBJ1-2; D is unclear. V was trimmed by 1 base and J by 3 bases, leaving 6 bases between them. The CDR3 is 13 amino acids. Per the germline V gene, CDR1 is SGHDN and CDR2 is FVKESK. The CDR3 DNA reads TGTGCCAGCAGCCAAGTCCCCGACTATGGCTACACCTTC. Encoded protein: CASSQVPDYGYTF.

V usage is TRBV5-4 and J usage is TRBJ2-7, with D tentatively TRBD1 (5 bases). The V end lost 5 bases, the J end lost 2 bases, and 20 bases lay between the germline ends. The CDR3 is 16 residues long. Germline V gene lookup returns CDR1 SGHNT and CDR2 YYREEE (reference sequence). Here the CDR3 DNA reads TGTGCCAGCAGTCGCGCCAGGCCAGGGATCGCCTACGAGCAGTACTTC. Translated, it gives CASSRARPGIAYEQYF.

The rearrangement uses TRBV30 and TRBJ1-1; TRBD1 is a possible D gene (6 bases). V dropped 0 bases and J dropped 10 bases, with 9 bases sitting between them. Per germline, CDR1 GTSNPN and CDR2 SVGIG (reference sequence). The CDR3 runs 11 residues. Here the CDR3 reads CAWSVLGGAFF. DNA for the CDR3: TGTGCCTGGAGTGTGTTAGGGGGAGCTTTCTTT.